A single sample is the source of the 10 T cell receptor beta chains below, sequenced in a study of cytomegalovirus exposure and HLA in healthy donors (dated by TCRdb to about 2017). Library preparation was by the immunoSEQ multiplex PCR assay. The multiplex PCR relied on a mix of 60 forward primers for TCR Vbeta segments and 13 reverse primers for TCR Jbeta segments. Here the immuneACCESS table is served through TCRdb, limited to in-frame sequences with V and J called. Missing clones are a known gap in these copies; in checked studies unresolved V genes cover under half, and the rest lacks a known reason. The sample includes approximately 280,000 clones, with 75% to 90% observed a single time. The ten largest account for around 3.7% of the sample. Input material: PBMCs. All receptors come from a man aged 40-49 years in good health and CMV-seropositive.

The chain has TRBV10-3 and TRBJ2-7; 9 bases agree with TRBD2. With 3 bases clipped from V and 7 bases from J, the junction kept 13 bases outside the gene matches. This CDR3 comprises 16 residues. In germline, CDR1 is ENHRY, CDR2 SYGVKD. The DNA for the CDR3 is TGTGCCATCAGTGACCCCGGGGTAGCGGGAGTTGATGAGCAGTACTTC. It specifies CAISDPGVAGVDEQYF.

The V call is TRBV19, the J call TRBJ2-3; TRBD2 matches at 13 bases. CDR3 length: 15 residues. The V gene's germline CDR1 is LNHDA and CDR2 SQIVND (reference sequence). The junction had 8 bases not matched to a gene; V was cut back by 10 bases and J by 4 bases. The CDR3 region is CATSRTSGSPDTQYF. As DNA, the CDR3 is TGTGCCACCTCCCGGACTAGCGGGAGTCCAGATACGCAGTATTTT.

A few counts support this clone. V usage is TRBV19 and J usage is TRBJ1-5, with D possibly being TRBD1 (6 bases). Trimming shortened V by 6 bases and J by 2 bases, and 11 bases separated the two germline ends. Germline V gives CDR1 LNHDA, CDR2 SQIVND (reference sequence). The CDR3 is made up of 14 amino acids. The CDR3 is CASRGRQGNQPQHF. CDR3 sequence (DNA): TGTGCCAGTAGGGGGAGACAGGGCAATCAGCCCCAGCATTTT.

This clone turned up a few times. The chain couples TRBV7-9 to TRBJ1-3; D is perhaps TRBD1 (6 bases). Germline V gene lookup returns CDR1 SEHNR and CDR2 FQNEAQ (reference sequence). Deletions cut 5 bases from V and 0 bases from J, with 14 bases between. This CDR3 is built from 16 residues. CDR3 nucleotide sequence: TGTGCCAGCAGCCCTGTCCAGGGGAGCTCTGGAAACACCATATATTTT. Its translation: CASSPVQGSSGNTIYF.

The J gene is TRBJ1-2, the V gene TRBV7-9; a weak D match, TRBD1 (5 bases). The germline gives CDR1 SEHNR, CDR2 FQNEAQ (reference sequence). The CDR3 extends over 16 amino acids. V was cut by 4 bases and J by 0 bases, with 15 bases left in between. The CDR3: CASSSTTGYSNYGYTF. CDR3 sequence (DNA): TGTGCCAGCAGCTCTACCACAGGATACTCTAACTATGGCTACACCTTC.

Concerning this clone itself: This sample also contains other DNA sequences that code for the same CDR3. This chain uses TRBV6-5 with TRBJ2-2; perhaps TRBD2 as D (5 bases). The length of the CDR3 is 12 residues. V was trimmed by 6 bases and J by 5 bases, leaving 7 bases between them. Germline CDR1 reads MNHEY; CDR2 reads SVGAGI. Written as DNA, the CDR3 is TGTGCCAGCAGCAGAGGGACCGGGGAGCTGTTTTTT. This sequence encodes CASSRGTGELFF.

This chain connects TRBV27 to TRBJ2-1; D perhaps matches TRBD2 (5 bases). V lost 0 bases and J 6 bases, leaving 6 bases between the germline ends. Germline CDR1 is MNHEY and CDR2 is SMNVEV (reference sequence). The CDR3 has 13 amino acids. This CDR3 is CASSLSEGNEQFF. The CDR3 DNA reads TGTGCCAGCAGTTTATCAGAGGGCAATGAGCAGTTCTTC.

CDR3 loop: CASSYIPGNGYTF. The CDR3 DNA is TGTGCCAGCAGTTATATCCCGGGAAATGGCTACACCTTC. The chain has TRBV6-6 and TRBJ1-2, with D unclear. The CDR3 length is 13 residues. Per the germline V gene, CDR1 is MNHNY and CDR2 is SVGAGI (reference sequence). The ends were cut back, 3 bases at V and 6 bases at J, with 11 bases in the middle.

This chain uses TRBV5-6 with TRBJ1-1, with D perhaps TRBD1 (6 bases). The germline V gene encodes CDR1 SGHDT and CDR2 YYEEEE. The CDR3 length is 16 residues. Trimming cost V 2 bases and J 1 base, with 15 bases left between them. In DNA, the CDR3 is TGTGCCAGCAGCTTACTTACAGGGTTCTCGAACACTGAAGCTTTCTTT. It translates to CASSLLTGFSNTEAFF.

The V call is TRBV7-3, the J call TRBJ2-5; 13 bases map to TRBD2. J gave up 2 bases and V 4 bases, and 10 bases lay outside the gene matches. The CDR3 totals 18 residues. Germline V lookup: CDR1 SGHTA, CDR2 FQGTGA. The CDR3 DNA is TGTGCCAGCAGCTACCTACTAGCGGGAGGGATGGGGCAAGAGACCCAGTACTTC. Translating gives CASSYLLAGGMGQETQYF.